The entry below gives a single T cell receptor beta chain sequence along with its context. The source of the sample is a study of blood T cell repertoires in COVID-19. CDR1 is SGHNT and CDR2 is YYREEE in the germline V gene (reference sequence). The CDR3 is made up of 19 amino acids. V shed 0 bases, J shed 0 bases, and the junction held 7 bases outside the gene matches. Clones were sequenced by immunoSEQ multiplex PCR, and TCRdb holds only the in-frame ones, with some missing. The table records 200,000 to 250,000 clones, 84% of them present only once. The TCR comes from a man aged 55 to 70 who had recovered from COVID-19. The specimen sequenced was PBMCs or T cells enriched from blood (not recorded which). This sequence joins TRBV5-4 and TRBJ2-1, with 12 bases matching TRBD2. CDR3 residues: CASSLGLAGAMSSYNEQFF. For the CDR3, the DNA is TGTGCCAGCAGCTTGGGACTAGCGGGGGCTATGAGCTCCTACAATGAGCAGTTCTTC.